These T cell receptor beta chains were read from a single sample in a study of blood T cells in healthy people across ages. TCRdb re-called the 5' RACE reads through MiXCR, storing one row per CDR3 protein. The data show about 680,000 distinct CDR3 sequences, 49% seen once. The specimen was blood. These receptors all stem from a woman aged 60-70 years in good health. Each CDR3 is given with its conserved first and last residue. D genes are given only for firm matches. Part of the rows lack a size; the others show once, few, many or a class for expanded clones.

v_gene: TRBV20-1; j_gene: TRBJ2-1; d_gene: TRBD1; abundance: once; CDR3aa: CSAPRQGPNEQFF; CDR3nt: TGCAGTGCCCCCCGACAGGGCCCCAATGAGCAGTTCTTC
v_gene: TRBV14; j_gene: TRBJ2-7; d_gene: .; abundance: .; CDR3aa: CASSQVEGPAYEQYF; CDR3nt: TGTGCCAGCAGCCAAGTGGAGGGGCCCGCCTACGAGCAGTACTTC
v_gene: TRBV21-1; j_gene: TRBJ1-1; d_gene: .; abundance: few; CDR3aa: CASSPRDGLGNTEAFF; CDR3nt: TGTGCCAGCAGCCCCCGGGATGGTTTGGGGAACACTGAAGCTTTCTTT
v_gene: TRBV6-6; j_gene: TRBJ2-3; d_gene: .; abundance: few; CDR3aa: CASRRGAPDTQYF; CDR3nt: TGTGCCAGCAGACGGGGGGCCCCAGATACGCAGTATTTT
v_gene: TRBV27; j_gene: TRBJ2-1; d_gene: .; abundance: few; CDR3aa: CASSFRRRDEQFF; CDR3nt: TGTGCCAGCAGTTTTCGGAGACGTGATGAGCAGTTCTTC
v_gene: TRBV7-8; j_gene: TRBJ2-5; d_gene: TRBD2; abundance: .; CDR3aa: CASSPRESGRRETQYF; CDR3nt: TGTGCCAGCAGCCCCAGGGAAAGCGGGAGGCGCGAGACCCAGTACTTC
v_gene: TRBV29-1; j_gene: TRBJ2-3; d_gene: .; abundance: many; CDR3aa: CSDMTGTDTQYF; CDR3nt: TGCAGCGACATGACAGGAACAGATACGCAGTATTTT
v_gene: TRBV20-1; j_gene: TRBJ2-1; d_gene: TRBD2; abundance: .; CDR3aa: CSARDQMAGGYNEQFF; CDR3nt: TGCAGTGCTAGAGATCAGATGGCGGGAGGGTACAATGAGCAGTTCTTC
v_gene: TRBV3-1; j_gene: TRBJ1-2; d_gene: TRBD1; abundance: many; CDR3aa: CASRGRLRTGNSSGYTF; CDR3nt: TGTGCCAGCAGGGGACGCCTACGGACAGGGAATTCTTCTGGCTACACCTTC
v_gene: TRBV5-6; j_gene: TRBJ1-6; d_gene: TRBD1; abundance: .; CDR3aa: CASSLGRRTGRYSPLHF; CDR3nt: TGTGCCAGCAGCTTGGGACGACGGACAGGGAGGTATTCACCCCTCCACTTT
v_gene: TRBV11-2; j_gene: TRBJ2-5; d_gene: .; abundance: few; CDR3aa: CASSLDMETQYF; CDR3nt: TGTGCCAGCAGCTTAGATATGGAGACCCAGTACTTC
v_gene: TRBV4-1; j_gene: TRBJ1-2; d_gene: TRBD1; abundance: .; CDR3aa: CASSPGQGNNYGYTF; CDR3nt: TGCGCCAGCAGCCCAGGACAGGGAAATAACTATGGCTACACCTTC
v_gene: TRBV5-1; j_gene: TRBJ2-2; d_gene: .; abundance: .; CDR3aa: CASSFYPGELFF; CDR3nt: TGCGCCAGCAGCTTTTATCCCGGGGAGCTGTTTTTT
v_gene: TRBV3-1; j_gene: TRBJ2-3; d_gene: .; abundance: .; CDR3aa: CASSPDASTDTQYF; CDR3nt: TGTGCCAGCAGCCCAGATGCTAGCACAGATACGCAGTATTTT
v_gene: TRBV2; j_gene: TRBJ2-1; d_gene: TRBD1; abundance: .; CDR3aa: CAKRGQGVSYNEQFF; CDR3nt: TGTGCCAAAAGGGGCCAGGGGGTGTCCTACAATGAGCAGTTCTTC
v_gene: TRBV7-2; j_gene: TRBJ2-7; d_gene: TRBD2; abundance: few; CDR3aa: CASTGRTSDYEQYF; CDR3nt: TGTGCCAGCACCGGGAGGACTAGCGACTACGAGCAGTACTTC
v_gene: TRBV4-3; j_gene: TRBJ2-1; d_gene: .; abundance: .; CDR3aa: CASSWTILTNEQFF; CDR3nt: TGCGCCAGCAGTTGGACTATCCTGACTAATGAGCAGTTCTTC
v_gene: TRBV5-1; j_gene: TRBJ2-4; d_gene: TRBD2; abundance: few; CDR3aa: CASSHGGVAKNIQYF; CDR3nt: TGCGCCAGCAGTCACGGGGGGGTAGCCAAAAACATTCAGTACTTC
v_gene: TRBV29-1; j_gene: TRBJ1-1; d_gene: .; abundance: .; CDR3aa: CSVSQRMNTEAFF; CDR3nt: TGCAGCGTTTCACAACGGATGAACACTGAAGCTTTCTTT
v_gene: TRBV29-1; j_gene: TRBJ2-1; d_gene: TRBD2; abundance: many; CDR3aa: CSVSARERDEQFF; CDR3nt: TGCAGCGTATCCGCGCGGGAGAGGGATGAGCAGTTCTTC
v_gene: TRBV3-1; j_gene: TRBJ2-2; d_gene: .; abundance: .; CDR3aa: CASSHKSGELFF; CDR3nt: TGTGCCAGCAGCCACAAATCCGGGGAGCTGTTTTTT
v_gene: TRBV16; j_gene: TRBJ2-7; d_gene: TRBD2; abundance: .; CDR3aa: CASSQSGTSGIYEQYF; CDR3nt: TGTGCCAGCAGCCAATCTGGTACTAGCGGGATCTACGAGCAGTACTTC
v_gene: TRBV20-1; j_gene: TRBJ2-5; d_gene: TRBD2; abundance: .; CDR3aa: CSASREGGVETQYF; CDR3nt: TGCAGTGCTAGCCGGGAGGGAGGAGTAGAGACCCAGTACTTC
v_gene: TRBV12-3/TRBV12-4; j_gene: TRBJ1-2; d_gene: .; abundance: .; CDR3aa: CASSLGAGMDYGYTF; CDR3nt: TGTGCCAGCAGTCTAGGGGCAGGGATGGACTATGGCTACACCTTC
v_gene: TRBV5-6; j_gene: TRBJ2-4; d_gene: .; abundance: .; CDR3aa: CASSPASGDKNIQYF; CDR3nt: TGTGCCAGCAGTCCAGCCTCAGGGGACAAAAACATTCAGTACTTC
v_gene: TRBV5-1; j_gene: TRBJ2-3; d_gene: TRBD2; abundance: few; CDR3aa: CASSLGTSKDTQYF; CDR3nt: TGCGCCAGCAGCCTAGGGACTAGCAAAGATACGCAGTATTTT
v_gene: TRBV6-1; j_gene: TRBJ2-5; d_gene: .; abundance: few; CDR3aa: CASGRIQETQYF; CDR3nt: TGTGCCAGCGGACGGATACAAGAGACCCAGTACTTC
v_gene: TRBV20-1; j_gene: TRBJ1-5; d_gene: TRBD1; abundance: .; CDR3aa: CSAGTGLVQPQHF; CDR3nt: TGCAGTGCCGGGACAGGGCTGGTTCAGCCCCAGCATTTT
v_gene: TRBV2; j_gene: TRBJ1-2; d_gene: .; abundance: .; CDR3aa: CASRSLKNYGYTF; CDR3nt: TGTGCCAGCCGCTCGCTTAAGAACTATGGCTACACCTTC
v_gene: TRBV6-5; j_gene: TRBJ1-1; d_gene: .; abundance: .; CDR3aa: CASSDSFQREAFF; CDR3nt: TGTGCCAGCAGTGACTCGTTCCAAAGAGAAGCTTTCTTT
v_gene: TRBV13; j_gene: TRBJ2-1; d_gene: TRBD2; abundance: .; CDR3aa: CASRRSGRRNEQFF; CDR3nt: TGTGCCAGCAGAAGAAGCGGGAGGAGGAATGAGCAGTTCTTC
v_gene: TRBV7-2; j_gene: TRBJ2-7; d_gene: TRBD1; abundance: .; CDR3aa: CASSFQGAGGPDEQYF; CDR3nt: TGTGCCAGCAGCTTTCAGGGTGCAGGGGGTCCCGACGAGCAGTACTTC